Each of the 25 T cell receptor beta chains below was sequenced from the same sample in a study of OX40 agonist ivuxolimab in advanced cancers. TCRdb keeps only in-frame clones here, not all; method: immunoSEQ multiplex PCR. This sample has more than 50,000 clones, with 91% found just once. The source was CD4+ or CD8+ T cells sorted from blood, collected in a trial of the OX40 agonist ivuxolimab. The receptor source for this set is an adult with an advanced solid tumor such as melanoma, head and neck, liver or kidney cancer.

The rearrangement links TRBV29-1 to TRBJ1-1, with D unresolved. The germline gives CDR1 SQVTM, CDR2 ANQGSEA. The V end lost 6 bases, the J end lost 1 base, and 12 bases lay between the germline ends. This CDR3 has 13 amino acids. CDR3: CSVLGPGNTEAFF. The DNA for the CDR3 is TGCAGCGTCCTCGGCCCGGGGAACACTGAAGCTTTCTTT.

CDR3 amino acids: CASTYRFAANEKLFF. The CDR3 DNA is TGTGCCAGCACCTATCGATTCGCAGCTAATGAAAAACTGTTTTTT. This rearrangement joins TRBV6-7 to TRBJ1-4, with unresolved D. TRBV6-7 is treated as an ORF (open reading frame) with a function not yet certain. V was clipped by 7 bases and J by 3 bases, with 15 bases between them. CDR3 length equals 15 residues.

The chain couples TRBV5-1 to TRBJ1-1, with unresolved D. Germline values: CDR1 SGHRS, CDR2 YFSETQ. CDR3 size: 13 residues. Trimming took 3 bases from V and 7 from J, leaving 13 bases between them. The CDR3 DNA is TGCGCCAGCAGCTCCGGGAATCTACGTGAAGCTTTCTTT. The encoded protein is CASSSGNLREAFF.

The chain employs TRBV21-1 and TRBJ1-2; the D segment call TRBD1 is taken from the table without a DNA check. TRBV21-1 is noted as a pseudogene. This CDR3 has 16 amino acids. The CDR3, as DNA: TGTGCCAGCAGCCTCCGTGGACAGGGGTTGGGCTATGGCTACACCTTC. It specifies CASSLRGQGLGYGYTF.

V is TRBV7-2 and J is TRBJ2-5, with D perhaps matching TRBD1 (6 bases). Deletions cut 2 bases from V and 4 bases from J, with 17 bases between. CDR1 is SGHTA, CDR2 FQGNSA, per germline. The CDR3 consists of 16 residues. The CDR3 region is CASSLYGGGRRETQYF. In DNA form, the CDR3 reads TGTGCCAGCAGCTTATATGGTGGGGGCAGGAGAGAGACCCAGTACTTC.

V is TRBV5-4 and J is TRBJ2-1; the match to TRBD2 covers 8 bases. V gave up 5 bases and J gave up 9 bases; unmatched junction bases: 10. The CDR3 loop spans 14 amino acids. Germline V gene sequence: CDR1 SGHNT, CDR2 YYREEE (reference sequence). The CDR3 coding sequence is TGTGCCAGCAGGTTTTCGGGAGGGGCTATTGAGCAGTTCTTC. Translated: CASRFSGGAIEQFF.

A single count supports this clone. In nucleotides, the CDR3 is TGTGCCAGCAGCTTTCGGACAGGGGGAACAGATACGCAGTATTTT. Translation: CASSFRTGGTDTQYF. V gene TRBV5-4 combines with J gene TRBJ2-3; TRBD1 matches at 10 bases. V lost 2 bases to trimming and J lost 3 bases; unmatched junction nucleotides: 3. Germline V lookup: CDR1 SGHNT, CDR2 YYREEE (reference sequence). The CDR3 spans 15 residues.

The chain couples TRBV10-3 to TRBJ2-1, with D perhaps TRBD1 (5 bases). V was clipped by 6 bases and J by 0 bases, with 12 bases between them. Germline values: CDR1 ENHRY, CDR2 SYGVKD. The CDR3 totals 15 residues. The CDR3 reads CAISPRQSSYNEQFF. For the CDR3, the DNA is TGTGCCATCAGCCCTAGACAGAGCTCCTACAATGAGCAGTTCTTC.

This rearrangement joins TRBV18 to TRBJ1-2; unclear D gene. The ends were cut back, 3 bases at V and 4 bases at J, with 15 bases in the middle. This CDR3 has 15 residues. The germline CDR1 and CDR2 sequences are KGHSH and LQKENI. CDR3 nucleotides: TGTGCCAGCTCACCCCAGCAGGTGGGGAGCTATGGCTACACCTTC. This encodes CASSPQQVGSYGYTF. Variable domain in full (rest from reference TRBV18 and TRBJ1-2): NAGVMQNPRHLVRRRGQEARLRCSPMKGHSHVYWYRQLPEEGLKFMVYLQKENIIDESGMPKERFSAEFPKEGPSILRIQQVVRGDSAAYFCASSPQQVGSYGYTFGSGTRLTVV.

The chain joins TRBV9 to TRBJ2-3; the D gene could be TRBD1 or TRBD2 (5 bases each). Germline V CDR1 and CDR2: SGDLS, YYNGEE. V lost 3 bases to trimming and J lost 4 bases, with 15 bases between them. The CDR3 is 15 amino acids. CDR3 sequence (DNA): TGTGCCAGCAGCGACAGCGGACTCAGGGCAGATACGCAGTATTTT. Translation gives CASSDSGLRADTQYF.

By frequency in the sample, this clone is medium-sized. The rearrangement uses TRBV28 and TRBJ1-6, with TRBD1 as a possible D gene (5 bases). V shed 7 bases and J shed 5 bases, with 15 bases lying between them. CDR3 size: 15 residues. Germline V gene data show CDR1 as MDHEN and CDR2 as SYDVKM. The CDR3 DNA is TGTGCCAGCACCTCTGGGGGGTACGATAATTCACCCCTCCACTTT. It specifies CASTSGGYDNSPLHF.

The gene calls are TRBV6-1 and TRBJ2-2; the match to TRBD2 covers 8 bases. V gave up 9 bases and J gave up 0 bases; unmatched junction bases: 6. This CDR3 region has 15 residues. Germline V gene lookup returns CDR1 MNHNS and CDR2 SASEGT. CDR3 nucleotides: TGTGCCAGTGAGCGGGGGACCCCGAACACCGGGGAGCTGTTTTTT. As protein: CASERGTPNTGELFF.

The DNA of the CDR3 is TGCGCCAGCAGCATCCGGACTAGCGGGGTCACAGATACGCAGTATTTT. Translation: CASSIRTSGVTDTQYF. The chain is built from TRBV5-1 and TRBJ2-3, with 12 bases aligning to TRBD2. Germline-derived CDR1 and CDR2 are SGHRS and YFSETQ. V shed 4 bases, J shed 2 bases, and the junction held 5 bases outside the gene matches. This CDR3 spans 16 amino acids.

In DNA, the CDR3 is TGCGCCAGCAGCCAAGATCTCGGACTAGCTAAGAGGGGGACCCAGTACTTC. Encoded protein: CASSQDLGLAKRGTQYF. The rearrangement joins TRBV4-1 to TRBJ2-5; TRBD2 matches 8 bases. J was trimmed by 7 bases and V by 0 bases; bases with no gene match: 13. CDR1 is MGHRA and CDR2 is YSYEKL in the germline V gene. The CDR3 runs 17 residues.

The chain recombines TRBV5-1 with TRBJ1-2; possible D gene TRBD1, 6 bases. The germline CDR1 and CDR2 sequences are SGHRS and YFSETQ. Trimming took off 4 bases at V and 2 bases at J, with 15 bases between the two ends. The CDR3 is 15 residues long. As DNA, the CDR3 is TGCGCCAGCAGCCCACACAGGGATCGGAACTATGGCTACACCTTC. Translated: CASSPHRDRNYGYTF.

This rearrangement joins TRBV11-2 to TRBJ1-2, with 9 nucleotides matching TRBD1. CDR1 is SGHAT and CDR2 is FQNNGV in the germline V gene. The V segment lost 6 bases and the J segment 8 bases; nucleotides outside the gene matches: 7. There are 13 residues in the CDR3. CDR3: CASRATGGEGYTF. CDR3 sequence (DNA): TGTGCCAGCAGGGCGACAGGGGGGGAAGGCTACACCTTC. The variable domain in full, with the rest retrieved from reference TRBV11-2 and TRBJ1-2, is EAGVAQSPRYKIIEKRQSVAFWCNPISGHATLYWYQQILGQGPKLLIQFQNNGVVDDSQLPKDRFSAERLKGVDSTLKIQPAKLEDSAVYLCASRATGGEGYTFGSGTRLTVV.

The chain employs TRBV10-3 and TRBJ1-1; a weak D match, TRBD1 (5 bases). This CDR3 spans 14 amino acids. The ends were cut back, 7 bases at V and 3 bases at J, with 15 bases in the middle. CDR1 is ENHRY and CDR2 is SYGVKD in the germline V gene. CDR3 DNA: TGTGCCATCAAGTACTCGGACATTTACACTGAAGCTTTCTTT. Its protein product is CAIKYSDIYTEAFF.

This clone was detected only once. This chain joins TRBV9 and TRBJ1-2; the D gene is possibly TRBD1 (5 bases). This CDR3 is built from 13 residues. Germline V gene sequence: CDR1 SGDLS, CDR2 YYNGEE. V lost 4 bases and J lost 0, with 7 bases in between. The CDR3 DNA reads as TGTGCCAGCAGCCCGGACACTAACTATGGCTACACCTTC. Translation gives CASSPDTNYGYTF.

CDR3 amino acids: CASRQGQGYHGYTF. DNA for the CDR3: TGTGCCAGCAGGCAAGGACAGGGGTACCATGGCTACACCTTC. The V call is TRBV2, the J call TRBJ1-2, with 9 bases lining up with TRBD1. This CDR3 is 14 amino acids long. Germline assignment: CDR1 SNHLY and CDR2 FYNNEI. With 6 bases clipped from V and 6 bases from J, the junction kept 8 bases outside the gene matches.

The V gene is TRBV25-1, the J gene TRBJ2-2; no firm D call. Germline CDR1 reads MGHDK; CDR2 reads SYGVNS. The CDR3 is made up of 14 amino acids. V lost 3 bases and J 6 bases, leaving 11 bases between the germline ends. In DNA, the CDR3 is TGTGCCAGCAGTGATATGGGAAGGGCCGGGGAGCTGTTTTTT. Amino acids: CASSDMGRAGELFF.

CDR3 nucleotides: TGTGCCAGCAGCCAACCCAGGGGGGTAGCGGGGGCAGCGAACACCGGGGAGCTGTTTTTT. Translating it yields CASSQPRGVAGAANTGELFF. The chain employs TRBV4-2 and TRBJ2-2, with 9 bases identical to TRBD2. Trimming cost V 2 bases and J 0 bases; bases outside gene matches: 13. This CDR3 comprises 20 residues. The germline CDR1 and CDR2 sequences are LGHNA and YNFKEQ.

The chain couples TRBV6-5 to TRBJ2-7, with D possibly TRBD2 on 6 matching bases. CDR3 length: 14 residues. V shed 6 bases and J shed 6 bases, with 18 bases lying between them. In germline, CDR1 is MNHEY, CDR2 SVGAGI. CDR3 coding DNA: TGTGCCAGCAGCCGCTCCGGAGGGGCCCGCGAGCAGTACTTC. It yields the protein CASSRSGGAREQYF.

The chain couples TRBV5-8 to TRBJ2-3; D could derive from TRBD1 or TRBD2 (5 bases each). The CDR3 is made up of 14 amino acids. Germline lookup yields CDR1 SGHTS and CDR2 YDEGEE. Trimming stripped 0 bases from V and 2 bases from J, with 7 bases between. The CDR3 reads CASSLDGTTDTQYF. Written as DNA, the CDR3 is TGTGCCAGCAGCTTGGACGGGACCACAGATACGCAGTATTTT. Complete variable domain (other parts from reference TRBV5-8 and TRBJ2-3): EAGVTQSPTHLIKTRGQQATLRCSPISGHTSVYWYQQALGLGLQFLLWYDEGEERNRGNFPPRFSGRQFPNYSSELNVNALELEDSALYLCASSLDGTTDTQYFGPGTRLTVL.

This clone appeared a single time. In DNA, the CDR3 is TGTGCCAGCTCACCAGAGGGACAGGGGGAGACCCAGTACTTC. Translated, it gives CASSPEGQGETQYF. This chain uses TRBV18 with TRBJ2-5; 10 bases agree with TRBD1. The J segment lost 5 bases and the V segment lost 2 bases, leaving 2 bases of the junction unmatched. CDR1 and CDR2 (germline): KGHSH, LQKENI. The CDR3 is made up of 14 amino acids.

The rearrangement uses TRBV28 and TRBJ1-5; 10 positions agree with TRBD1. The length of the CDR3 is 16 residues. The V and J ends lost 4 bases and 6 bases, in that order; junction bases with no gene match: 9. Germline CDR1 is MDHEN and CDR2 is SYDVKM. The CDR3 DNA sequence: TGTGCCAGCAGTTCCCGCCGGGACAGGGGAGGTCAGCCCCAGCATTTT. This translates into CASSSRRDRGGQPQHF.